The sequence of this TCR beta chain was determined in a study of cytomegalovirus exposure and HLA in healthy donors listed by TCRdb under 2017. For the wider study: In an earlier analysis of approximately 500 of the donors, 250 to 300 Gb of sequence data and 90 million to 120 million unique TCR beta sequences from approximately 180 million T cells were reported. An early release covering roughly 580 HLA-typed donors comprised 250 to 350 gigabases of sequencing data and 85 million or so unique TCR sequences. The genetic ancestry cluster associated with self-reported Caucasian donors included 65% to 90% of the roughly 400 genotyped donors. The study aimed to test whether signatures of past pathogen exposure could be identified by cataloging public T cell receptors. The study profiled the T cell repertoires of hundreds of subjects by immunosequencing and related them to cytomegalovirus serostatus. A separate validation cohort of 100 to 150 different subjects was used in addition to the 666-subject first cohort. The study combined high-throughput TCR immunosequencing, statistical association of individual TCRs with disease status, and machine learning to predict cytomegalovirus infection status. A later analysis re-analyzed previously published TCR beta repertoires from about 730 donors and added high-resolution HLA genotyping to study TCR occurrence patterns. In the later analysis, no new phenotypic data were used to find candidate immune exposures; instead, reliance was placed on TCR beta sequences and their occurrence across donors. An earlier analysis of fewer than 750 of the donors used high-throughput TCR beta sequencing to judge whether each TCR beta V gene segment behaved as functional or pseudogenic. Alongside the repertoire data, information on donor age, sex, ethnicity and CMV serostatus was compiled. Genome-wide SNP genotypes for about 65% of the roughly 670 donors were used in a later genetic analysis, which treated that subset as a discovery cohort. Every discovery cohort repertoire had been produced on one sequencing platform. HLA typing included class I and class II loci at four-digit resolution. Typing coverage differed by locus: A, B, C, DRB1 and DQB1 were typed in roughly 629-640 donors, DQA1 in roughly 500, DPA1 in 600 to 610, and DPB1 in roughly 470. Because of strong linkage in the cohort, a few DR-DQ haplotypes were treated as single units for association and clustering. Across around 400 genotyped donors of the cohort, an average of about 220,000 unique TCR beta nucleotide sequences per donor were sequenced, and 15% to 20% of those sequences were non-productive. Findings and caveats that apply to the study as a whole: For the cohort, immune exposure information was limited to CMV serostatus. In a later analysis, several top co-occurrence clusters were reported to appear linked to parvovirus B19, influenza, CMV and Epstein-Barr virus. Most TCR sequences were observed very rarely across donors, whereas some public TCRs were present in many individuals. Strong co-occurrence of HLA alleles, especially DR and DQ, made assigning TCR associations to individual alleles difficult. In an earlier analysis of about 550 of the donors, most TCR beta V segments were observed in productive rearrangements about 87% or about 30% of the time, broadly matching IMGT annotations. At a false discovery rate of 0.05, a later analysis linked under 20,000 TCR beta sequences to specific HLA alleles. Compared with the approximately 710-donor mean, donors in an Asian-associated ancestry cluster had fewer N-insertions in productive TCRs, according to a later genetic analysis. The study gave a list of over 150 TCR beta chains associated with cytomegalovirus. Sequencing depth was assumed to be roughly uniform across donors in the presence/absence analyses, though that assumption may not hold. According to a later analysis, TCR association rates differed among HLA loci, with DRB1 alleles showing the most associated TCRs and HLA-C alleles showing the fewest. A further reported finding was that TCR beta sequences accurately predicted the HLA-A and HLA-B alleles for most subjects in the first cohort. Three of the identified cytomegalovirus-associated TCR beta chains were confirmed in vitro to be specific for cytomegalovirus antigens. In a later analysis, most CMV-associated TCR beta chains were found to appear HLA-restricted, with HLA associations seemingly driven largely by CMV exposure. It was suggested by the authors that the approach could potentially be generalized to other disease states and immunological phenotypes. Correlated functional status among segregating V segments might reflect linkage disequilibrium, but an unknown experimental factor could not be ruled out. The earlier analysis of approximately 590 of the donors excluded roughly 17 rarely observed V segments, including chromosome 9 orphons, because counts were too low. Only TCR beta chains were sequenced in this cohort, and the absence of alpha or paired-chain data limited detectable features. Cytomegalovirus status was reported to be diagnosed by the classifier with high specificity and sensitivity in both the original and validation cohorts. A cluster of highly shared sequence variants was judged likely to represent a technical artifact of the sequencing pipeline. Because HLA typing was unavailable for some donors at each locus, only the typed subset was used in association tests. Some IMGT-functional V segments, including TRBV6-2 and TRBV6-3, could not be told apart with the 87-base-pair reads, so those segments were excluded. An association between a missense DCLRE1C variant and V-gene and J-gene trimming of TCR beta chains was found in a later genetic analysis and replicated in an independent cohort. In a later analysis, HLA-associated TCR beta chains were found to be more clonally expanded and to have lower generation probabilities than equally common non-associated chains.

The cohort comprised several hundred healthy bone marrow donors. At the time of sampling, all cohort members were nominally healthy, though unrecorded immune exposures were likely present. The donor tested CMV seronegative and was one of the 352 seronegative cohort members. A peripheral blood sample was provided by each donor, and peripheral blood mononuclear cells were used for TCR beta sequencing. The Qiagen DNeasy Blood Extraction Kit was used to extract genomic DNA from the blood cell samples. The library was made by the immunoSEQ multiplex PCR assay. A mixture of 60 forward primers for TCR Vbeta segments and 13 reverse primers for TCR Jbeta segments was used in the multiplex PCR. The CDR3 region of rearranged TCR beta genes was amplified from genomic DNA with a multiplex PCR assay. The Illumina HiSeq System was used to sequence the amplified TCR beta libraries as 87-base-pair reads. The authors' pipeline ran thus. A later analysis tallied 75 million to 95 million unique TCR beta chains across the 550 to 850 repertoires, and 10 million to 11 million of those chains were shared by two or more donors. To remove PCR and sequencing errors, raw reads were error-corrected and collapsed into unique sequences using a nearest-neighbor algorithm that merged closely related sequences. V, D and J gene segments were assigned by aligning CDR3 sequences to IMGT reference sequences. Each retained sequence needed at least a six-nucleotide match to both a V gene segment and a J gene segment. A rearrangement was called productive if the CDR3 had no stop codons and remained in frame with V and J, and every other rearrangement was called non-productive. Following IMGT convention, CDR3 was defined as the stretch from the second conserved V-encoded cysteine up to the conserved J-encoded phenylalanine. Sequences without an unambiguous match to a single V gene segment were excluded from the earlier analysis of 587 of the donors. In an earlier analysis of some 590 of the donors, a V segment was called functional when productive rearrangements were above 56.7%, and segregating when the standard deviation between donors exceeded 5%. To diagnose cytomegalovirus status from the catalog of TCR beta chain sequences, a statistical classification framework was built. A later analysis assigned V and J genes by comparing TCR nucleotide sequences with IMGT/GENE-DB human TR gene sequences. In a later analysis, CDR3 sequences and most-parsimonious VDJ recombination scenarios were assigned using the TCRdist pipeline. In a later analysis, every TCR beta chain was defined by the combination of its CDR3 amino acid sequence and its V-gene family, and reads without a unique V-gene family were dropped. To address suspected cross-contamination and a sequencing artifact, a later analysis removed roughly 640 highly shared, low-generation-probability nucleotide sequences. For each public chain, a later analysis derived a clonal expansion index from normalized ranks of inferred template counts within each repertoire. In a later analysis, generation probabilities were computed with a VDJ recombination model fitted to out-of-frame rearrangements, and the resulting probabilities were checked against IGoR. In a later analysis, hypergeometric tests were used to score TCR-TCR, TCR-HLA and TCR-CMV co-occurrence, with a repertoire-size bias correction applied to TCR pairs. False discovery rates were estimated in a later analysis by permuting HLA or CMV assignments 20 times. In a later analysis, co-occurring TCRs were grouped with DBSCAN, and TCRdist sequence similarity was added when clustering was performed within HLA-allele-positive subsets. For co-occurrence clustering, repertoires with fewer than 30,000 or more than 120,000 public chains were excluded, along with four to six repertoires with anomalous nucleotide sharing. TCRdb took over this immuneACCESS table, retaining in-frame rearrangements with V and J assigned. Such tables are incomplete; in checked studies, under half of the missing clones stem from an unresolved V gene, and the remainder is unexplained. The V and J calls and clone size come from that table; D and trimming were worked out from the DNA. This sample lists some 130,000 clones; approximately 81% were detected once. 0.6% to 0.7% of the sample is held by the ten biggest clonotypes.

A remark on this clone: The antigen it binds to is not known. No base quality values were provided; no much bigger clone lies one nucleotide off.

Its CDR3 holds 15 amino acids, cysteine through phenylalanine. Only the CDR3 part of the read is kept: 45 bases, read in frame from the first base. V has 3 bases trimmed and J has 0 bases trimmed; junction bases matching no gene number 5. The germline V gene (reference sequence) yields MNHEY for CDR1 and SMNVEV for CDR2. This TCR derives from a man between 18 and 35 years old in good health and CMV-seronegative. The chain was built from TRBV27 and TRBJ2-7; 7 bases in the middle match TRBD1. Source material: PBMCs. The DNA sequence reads TGTGCCAGCAGTTTTTCCGGGACAGACTCCTACGAGCAGTACTTC. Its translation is CASSFSGTDSYEQYF.